Detailed here is one T cell receptor (beta chain). Antigen specificity is unknown. The V end lost 7 bases, the J end lost 0 bases, and 10 bases lay between the germline ends. The CDR3 runs 13 residues. Germline values: CDR1 SQVTM, CDR2 ANQGSEA. Random hexamers were used to reverse transcribe 0.5 to 1 ug of RNA. Multiplex immunoSEQ PCR targeted 54 Vbeta and 13 Jbeta TCR beta segments. MiXCR, run by TCRdb on the immunoSEQ multiplex PCR reads, gives a single entry per CDR3 protein. The table lists 170,000 or so distinct CDR3 sequences, about 96% of them singletons. The sample belongs to a study of CD8 T cells in Susac syndrome. Background on the study: Patients with Susac syndrome who were sequenced included about 6 with active disease and eight in remission.

Overall study findings and caveats: Clonal expansion was absent from the CD4+ T cell repertoires in Susac syndrome.

This clonotype was obtained from a human donor with Susac syndrome. The sequenced sample was CD4+ T cells from PBMCs. This rearrangement joins TRBV29-1 to TRBJ1-3, with D perhaps TRBD1 (5 bases). CDR3 amino acids: CSAHGTSGNTIYF. As DNA, the CDR3 is TGCAGCGCTCATGGGACCTCTGGAAACACCATATATTTT.